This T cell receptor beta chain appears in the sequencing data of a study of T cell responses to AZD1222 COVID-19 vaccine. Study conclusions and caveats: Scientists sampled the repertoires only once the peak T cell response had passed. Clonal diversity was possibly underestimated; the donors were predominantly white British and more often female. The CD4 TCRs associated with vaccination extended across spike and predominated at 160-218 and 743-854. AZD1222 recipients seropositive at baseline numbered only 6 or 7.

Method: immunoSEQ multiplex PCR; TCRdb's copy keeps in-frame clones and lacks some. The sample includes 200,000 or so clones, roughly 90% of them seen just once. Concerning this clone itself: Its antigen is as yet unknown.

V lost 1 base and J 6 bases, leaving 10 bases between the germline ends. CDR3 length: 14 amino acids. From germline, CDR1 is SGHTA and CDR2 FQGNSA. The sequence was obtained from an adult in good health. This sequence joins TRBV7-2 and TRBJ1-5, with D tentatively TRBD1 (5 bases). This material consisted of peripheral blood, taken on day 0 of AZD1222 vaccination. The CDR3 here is CASSLGNGGQPQHF. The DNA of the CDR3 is TGTGCCAGCAGCTTAGGGAACGGGGGTCAGCCCCAGCATTTT.